The rows below give T cell receptor beta chains drawn from one sample of a study of OX40 agonist ivuxolimab in advanced cancers. Method: immunoSEQ multiplex PCR; TCRdb's copy keeps in-frame clones and lacks some. This repertoire shows about 70,000 clones, approximately 82% found once; its top ten account for approximately 6.8%. This specimen was CD4+ or CD8+ T cells sorted from blood, taken in a trial of the OX40 agonist ivuxolimab. Receptor source: an adult with an advanced solid tumor such as melanoma, head and neck, liver or kidney cancer. The CDR3 runs from the conserved cysteine through the conserved F or W. A D gene is named only where the DNA matches it firmly. Size is omitted from some rows. Given values are once, few, many or a class for expanded clones.

TRBV5-6	TRBJ2-4	.	.	CASSELTRVSIQYF	TGTGCCAGCTCTGAACTGACTCGGGTGAGCATTCAGTACTTC
TRBV29-1	TRBJ2-3	TRBD1	.	CSVFRGPSDTQYF	TGCAGCGTCTTCAGGGGGCCATCAGATACGCAGTATTTT
TRBV4-1	TRBJ1-3	.	once	CASSQRTLQGALGNTIYF	TGCGCCAGCAGCCAAAGGACCCTACAGGGAGCCCTTGGAAACACCATATATTTT
TRBV6-1	TRBJ1-2	.	.	CASSRGLGNYGYTF	TGTGCCAGCAGCAGGGGCTTGGGTAACTATGGCTACACCTTC
TRBV7-3	TRBJ1-2	TRBD1	.	CASSSTGVDGYTF	TGTGCCAGCAGCTCTACAGGGGTGGACGGCTACACCTTC
TRBV5-1	TRBJ1-1	.	.	CASSSQPNTEAFF	TGCGCCAGCAGCTCACAACCGAACACTGAAGCTTTCTTT
TRBV11-2	TRBJ2-3	TRBD1	.	CASSLVGQGAADTQYF	TGTGCCAGCAGCTTAGTGGGGCAGGGGGCCGCAGATACGCAGTATTTT
TRBV2	TRBJ2-7	TRBD2	.	CASSEGLANYEQYF	TGTGCCAGCAGTGAAGGACTAGCCAACTACGAGCAGTACTTC
TRBV5-1	TRBJ2-7	.	.	CASSLEVAAYEQYF	TGCGCCAGCAGCTTGGAGGTAGCAGCCTACGAGCAGTACTTC
TRBV11-3	TRBJ2-1	TRBD2	.	CASSLGLAGPYNEQFF	TGTGCCAGCAGCTTAGGACTAGCGGGGCCCTACAATGAGCAGTTCTTC
TRBV11-2	TRBJ2-3	.	.	CASSLDRASDTQYF	TGTGCCAGCAGCTTAGATAGGGCATCGGATACGCAGTATTTT
TRBV5-6	TRBJ2-1	.	.	CASSLATPQTYNEQFF	TGTGCCAGCAGCCTGGCCACCCCACAGACCTACAATGAGCAGTTCTTC
TRBV29-1	TRBJ2-5	.	few	CSVDTGTQETQYF	TGCAGCGTTGATACGGGGACCCAAGAGACCCAGTACTTC
TRBV30	TRBJ2-7	TRBD2	once	CAWRLVGGRGYEQYF	TGTGCCTGGAGACTGGTTGGCGGGAGAGGGTACGAGCAGTACTTC
TRBV15	TRBJ2-3	TRBD2	.	CAIQAASGMSTDTQYF	TGTGCCATACAAGCGGCTAGCGGGATGAGCACAGATACGCAGTATTTT
TRBV28	TRBJ1-4	.	few	CASSSEIRAATNEKLFF	TGTGCCAGCAGTTCGGAAATCAGGGCTGCAACTAATGAAAAACTGTTTTTT
TRBV7-8	TRBJ2-5	.	.	CASSFNWDGSQETQYF	TGTGCCAGCAGTTTCAACTGGGACGGATCGCAAGAGACCCAGTACTTC
TRBV2	TRBJ2-2	.	.	CASSDGGVGTGELFF	TGTGCCAGCAGTGATGGCGGGGTGGGGACCGGGGAGCTGTTTTTT
TRBV7-2	TRBJ1-3	.	.	CASSLEGPLSGNTIYF	TGTGCCAGCAGCTTAGAGGGCCCGCTCTCTGGAAACACCATATATTTT
TRBV9	TRBJ2-1	TRBD1	.	CASSPFRDRAYNEQFF	TGTGCCAGCAGCCCCTTCCGGGACAGGGCCTACAATGAGCAGTTCTTC
TRBV19	TRBJ2-3	.	.	CASSIGWGATDTQYF	TGTGCCAGTAGTATAGGATGGGGGGCCACAGATACGCAGTATTTT
TRBV27	TRBJ2-2	TRBD2	.	CASRGLAGGPPPGELFF	TGTGCCAGCAGAGGACTAGCGGGAGGGCCCCCTCCCGGGGAGCTGTTTTTT
TRBV19	TRBJ2-3	TRBD2	.	CASSISGGGQSDTQYF	TGTGCCAGTAGTATTAGCGGGGGCGGCCAGTCAGATACGCAGTATTTT
TRBV6-4	TRBJ1-2	TRBD1	.	CAGRGTGVTPNYGYTF	TGTGCCGGTCGCGGGACAGGGGTTACCCCTAACTATGGCTACACCTTC
TRBV5-4	TRBJ2-3	.	.	CASSPLQGLRDTQYF	TGTGCCAGCAGCCCTCTCCAGGGACTCCGAGATACGCAGTATTTT
TRBV4-1	TRBJ2-6	.	.	CASSQTPGRSGANVLTF	TGCGCCAGCAGCCAAACCCCGGGTAGGAGTGGGGCCAACGTCCTGACTTTC
TRBV19	TRBJ2-5	TRBD1	.	CASSVTPGQGRGIQETQYF	TGTGCCAGTAGTGTCACGCCGGGACAGGGGAGGGGGATACAAGAGACCCAGTACTTC
TRBV29-1	TRBJ1-4	.	once	CSVSDGEEKLFF	TGCAGCGTTTCGGACGGGGAAGAAAAACTGTTTTTT
TRBV5-8	TRBJ2-3	.	.	CASSLGRSFTDTQYF	TGTGCCAGCAGCTTGGGCAGGAGCTTCACAGATACGCAGTATTTT
TRBV11-2	TRBJ2-3	.	.	CASSSSPVTDTQYF	TGTGCCAGCAGCTCCAGCCCGGTAACAGATACGCAGTATTTT
TRBV6-1	TRBJ1-2	.	.	CASSEYQGYYGYTF	TGTGCCAGCAGTGAATATCAGGGGTACTATGGCTACACCTTC
TRBV27	TRBJ1-1	TRBD1	few	CASSPLQGVNTEAFF	TGTGCCAGCAGTCCACTACAGGGGGTGAACACTGAAGCTTTCTTT
TRBV5-1	TRBJ2-2	.	.	CASSLMNSAGELFF	TGCGCCAGCAGCTTAATGAACAGCGCCGGGGAGCTGTTTTTT
TRBV7-2	TRBJ2-3	TRBD2	once	CASSSRGSGRLDTQYF	TGTGCCAGCAGCTCTCGGGGTAGCGGGAGATTGGATACGCAGTATTTT
TRBV5-6	TRBJ2-3	TRBD2	.	CASSLASGTTDTQYF	TGTGCCAGCAGCTTAGCTAGCGGGACCACAGATACGCAGTATTTT